This record looks at one T cell receptor beta chain sequence and its context. What it binds is unknown. Per the original data handling: A distant-metastasis classifier for papillary thyroid cancer was built using CDR3 differences across clinicopathological groups. MiXCR reprocessed the PCR reads for TCRdb. V and J calls and clone size were set by TCRdb, not the authors. In the table there are nearly 5,000 clones, 25% to 30% of which are singletons. The sample originates from a study of metastatic and nonmetastatic thyroid tumors. For the study at large: The study looked at repertoires side by side in blood and in tumor or nodule tissue from malignant and benign thyroid patients. Study-level findings and limits: Compared with benign nodules, malignant thyroid tumors were reported to have significantly higher TCR beta diversity in both blood and tumor.

Thyroid surgery was performed in patients who had received no treatment beforehand. The CDR3 contains 17 residues. In germline, CDR1 is SNHLY, CDR2 FYNNEI. V lost 5 bases and J 1 base, leaving 17 bases between the germline ends. The clonotype originates from a female donor with papillary thyroid cancer or a benign thyroid nodule (not recorded which). Some clones in this sample may be carry-over from other donors' samples. V and J are TRBV2 and TRBJ2-2; D is perhaps TRBD2 (6 bases). The sequenced sample consisted of adjacent normal tissue. CDR3 nucleotides: TGTGCCAGCAGTCCATCTTTAGCGGAGAAGAACACCGGGGAGCTGTTTTTT. Translating gives CASSPSLAEKNTGELFF.